Shown below are 4 T cell receptor beta chains from a single sample sequenced in a study of T-cell reconstitution after alpha-beta-depleted transplantation in children. It was with unique molecular identifiers that the TCRbeta library was prepared. TCRdb reprocessed the PCR reads with MiXCR, giving one entry per CDR3 protein. Altogether approximately 500,000 distinct CDR3 sequences are present, roughly a tenth being singletons, with the ten largest covering 2% to 2.5%. Sequenced here: PBMCs, sampled before TCRalphabeta/CD19-depleted stem cell transplant. The receptor set was obtained from a child under 10 years old with inherited bone marrow failure, due to receive a stem cell transplant.

The rearrangement joins TRBV29-1 to TRBJ2-5, with 8 bases aligning to TRBD2. The CDR3 is 13 residues long. Germline CDR1 SQVTM, CDR2 ANQGSEA. The ends lost 7 bases at V and 2 bases at J; junction bases unmatched: 6. CDR3 DNA: TGCAGCGACGCGACTAGCGTACAAGAGACCCAGTACTTC. Its protein is CSDATSVQETQYF. The complete variable domain, with remaining parts taken from reference TRBV29-1 and TRBJ2-5, reads SAVISQKPSRDICQRGTSLTIQCQVDSQVTMMFWYRQQPGQSLTLIATANQGSEATYESGFVIDKFPISRPNLTFSTLTVSNMSPEDSSIYLCSDATSVQETQYFGPGTRLLVL.

This clonotype was found many times. The chain's CDR3 is CASSGGTRTYEQYF. DNA of the CDR3: TGTGCCAGCAGCGGAGGGACGCGCACCTACGAGCAGTACTTC. This chain joins TRBV7-9 and TRBJ2-7; possibly TRBD2 for D (6 bases). Germline V gives CDR1 SEHNR, CDR2 FQNEAQ (reference sequence). The CDR3 spans 14 residues. V lost 5 bases to trimming and J lost 2 bases, with 13 bases between them. Full variable domain (rest looked up from reference TRBV7-9 and TRBJ2-7): DTGVSQNPRHKITKRGQNVTFRCDPISEHNRLYWYRQTLGQGPEFLTYFQNEAQLEKSRLLSDRFSAERPKGSFSTLEIQRTEQGDSAMYLCASSGGTRTYEQYFGPGTRLTVT.

This clonotype appeared a few times. The rearrangement uses TRBV19 and TRBJ2-2; D call uncertain. CDR3 size: 12 residues. Per germline, CDR1 LNHDA and CDR2 SQIVND (reference sequence). As DNA, the CDR3 is TGTGCAGGCGTCGCGAACACCGGGGAGCTGTTTTTT. Protein product: CAGVANTGELFF.

This clonotype was observed many times. This chain links TRBV7-9 with TRBJ1-3; 8 positions agree with TRBD1. The CDR3 runs 16 residues. V dropped 4 bases and J dropped 3; count of bases not matched to a gene: 8. The germline gives CDR1 SEHNR, CDR2 FQNEAQ (reference sequence). The CDR3 sequence: CASSYPGQGNGNTIYF. CDR3 nucleotides: TGTGCCAGCAGCTACCCCGGACAGGGCAATGGAAACACCATATATTTT.